The 13 T cell receptor beta chains reported below all come from one sample, sequenced in a study of beta chain features in type 1 diabetes. The study's findings and limits: All four CD4+ subsets from Type 1 diabetes patients carried moderately but significantly shorter TCRB CDR3s.

Sequencing targeted expressed TCRB transcripts, as all isolated RNA had been reverse transcribed. Sequencing used immunoSEQ multiplex PCR; TCRdb keeps in-frame clones, though not all of them. The table includes roughly 260,000 clones, under 13% detected once. No antigen has been identified for these receptors. The specimen sequenced was naive CD4+ T cells from blood. The receptors were sampled from a man younger than 40 with type 1 diabetes.

The chain recombines TRBV19 with TRBJ2-3; TRBD1 matches at 12 bases. This CDR3 comprises 15 residues. Germline loops: CDR1 LNHDA, CDR2 SQIVND (reference sequence). Trimming at V came to 6 bases and at J to 4 bases, leaving 5 bases not matched to a gene. CDR3 sequence reads: CASRSGTGGADTQYF. CDR3 in DNA: TGTGCCAGTAGATCCGGGACAGGGGGCGCAGATACGCAGTATTTT.

This clone came up a few times. The chain links TRBV7-3 to TRBJ1-5, with no clear D. The CDR3 runs 13 residues. Germline V gene data show CDR1 as SGHTA and CDR2 as FQGTGA. With 5 bases removed from V and 6 bases from J, the gap between germline ends came to 11 bases. The CDR3 nucleotides read TGTGCCAGCAGCCTAGACCTGGGTCAGCCCCAGCATTTT. It yields the protein CASSLDLGQPQHF. The entire variable domain, with the rest obtained from reference TRBV7-3 and TRBJ1-5, is as follows: GAGVSQTPSNKVTEKGKYVELRCDPISGHTALYWYRQSLGQGPEFLIYFQGTGAADDSGLPNDRFFAVRPEGSVSTLKIQRTERGDSAVYLCASSLDLGQPQHFGDGTRLSIL.

CDR3 region: CASSPGQRTYEQYF. The CDR3 nucleotides are TGCGCCAGCAGCCCGGGACAGCGAACGTACGAGCAGTACTTC. The V gene is TRBV5-1, the J gene TRBJ2-7; 7 bases match TRBD1. The CDR3 is made up of 14 amino acids. CDR1 is SGHRS, CDR2 YFSETQ, per germline. J was trimmed by 4 bases and V by 4 bases; bases with no gene match: 8. Drawing the rest from reference TRBV5-1 and TRBJ2-7, the complete variable domain is KAGVTQTPRYLIKTRGQQVTLSCSPISGHRSVSWYQQTPGQGLQFLFEYFSETQRNKGNFPGRFSGRQFSNSRSEMNVSTLELGDSALYLCASSPGQRTYEQYFGPGTRLTVT.

This clone turned up a few times. This sequence joins TRBV7-2 and TRBJ2-3; 15 bases line up with TRBD2. V shed 5 bases, J shed 4 bases, and the junction held 7 bases outside the gene matches. CDR1 and CDR2 from the germline V gene are SGHTA and FQGNSA. The CDR3 totals 17 residues. DNA for the CDR3: TGTGCCAGCAGCCCGAGGGGACTAGCGGGGGGTCCAGATACGCAGTATTTT. Its protein product is CASSPRGLAGGPDTQYF.

The chain's CDR3 is CASSLDRSAETQYF. The CDR3 DNA is TGTGCCAGCAGCTTGGACAGGTCGGCAGAGACCCAGTACTTC. The chain is built from TRBV5-4 and TRBJ2-5; the D gene is possibly TRBD1 (5 bases). The CDR3 length is 14 residues. V lost 0 bases and J lost 4, with 10 bases in between. CDR1 and CDR2 from the germline V gene are SGHNT and YYREEE (reference sequence).

This clone was counted a single time. This chain uses TRBV6-1 with TRBJ2-5, with 8 bases aligning to TRBD2. This CDR3 has 14 residues. Germline V CDR1 and CDR2: MNHNS, SASEGT. V lost 4 bases, J lost 4 bases, and 5 bases stayed unmatched. CDR3 loop: CASSGYGLAETQYF. CDR3 coding DNA: TGTGCCAGCAGTGGGTACGGACTAGCAGAGACCCAGTACTTC.

This clone appeared a few times. V gene TRBV2 combines with J gene TRBJ2-3; D is perhaps TRBD2 (5 bases). V lost 8 bases and J lost 5, with 11 bases in between. The CDR3 is 12 amino acids. From germline, CDR1 is SNHLY and CDR2 FYNNEI. The CDR3 DNA sequence: TGTGCCAGCTCCCCGGGGAGAGATACGCAGTATTTT. Its protein is CASSPGRDTQYF.

The chain is built from TRBV4-3 and TRBJ2-2; unclear D gene. V was shortened by 1 base and J by 6 bases, with 18 bases between the two germline ends. This CDR3 contains 17 residues. Germline V CDR1 and CDR2: LGHNA, YSLEER. The CDR3 DNA reads TGCGCCAGCAGCCAAGGGTCCAGAAAAGAATTGGCCGGGGAGCTGTTTTTT. This translates into CASSQGSRKELAGELFF.

This clone was detected only a few times. V is TRBV19 and J is TRBJ2-4; 9 nucleotides align to TRBD1. CDR1 is LNHDA, CDR2 SQIVND, per germline (reference sequence). The CDR3 runs 20 residues. V shed 4 bases and J 1 base; nucleotides not matched to a gene: 17. The CDR3 spells CASSSAGTGIWGTAKNIQYF. The DNA of the CDR3 is TGTGCCAGTAGTAGCGCCGGGACAGGGATATGGGGTACTGCCAAAAACATTCAGTACTTC. Supplemented by reference TRBV19 and TRBJ2-4, the full variable domain reads DGGITQSPKYLFRKEGQNVTLSCEQNLNHDAMYWYRQDPGQGLRLIYYSQIVNDFQKGDIAEGYSVSREKKESFPLTVTSAQKNPTAFYLCASSSAGTGIWGTAKNIQYFGAGTRLSVL.

There are a few counts of this clone. V is TRBV28 and J is TRBJ1-5, with D unclear. The CDR3 extends over 14 amino acids. V dropped 3 bases and J dropped 3 bases, with 9 bases sitting between them. Germline V gene data show CDR1 as MDHEN and CDR2 as SYDVKM. The CDR3 nucleotides read TGTGCCAGCAGTTTGTTCAGTTCCAATCAGCCCCAGCATTTT. It encodes CASSLFSSNQPQHF. Drawing the rest from reference TRBV28 and TRBJ1-5, the complete variable domain is DVKVTQSSRYLVKRTGEKVFLECVQDMDHENMFWYRQDPGLGLRLIYFSYDVKMKEKGDIPEGYSVSREKKERFSLILESASTNQTSMYLCASSLFSSNQPQHFGDGTRLSIL.

This clone was picked up a small number of times. The V call is TRBV10-3, the J call TRBJ1-2; a weak D match, TRBD1 (5 bases). Trimming removed 7 bases from V and 8 bases from J, with 17 bases in between. The CDR3 extends over 13 amino acids. In germline, CDR1 is ENHRY, CDR2 SYGVKD. CDR3 residues: CAITPGGGEGYTF. For the CDR3, the DNA is TGTGCCATCACCCCGGGTGGGGGGGAAGGCTACACCTTC.

This clone turned up a few times. This rearrangement joins TRBV29-1 to TRBJ2-7; D possibly corresponds to TRBD1 (6 bases). The CDR3 is 14 amino acids. The germline V gene encodes CDR1 SQVTM and CDR2 ANQGSEA. Trimming stripped 4 bases from V and 3 bases from J, with 16 bases between. The CDR3 nucleotides are TGCAGCGTTGTTCAGGACAGAGACGACTACGAGCAGTACTTC. It is translated as CSVVQDRDDYEQYF.

V usage is TRBV28 and J usage is TRBJ2-3, with 12 bases identical to TRBD2. Trimming cost V 6 bases and J 6 bases; bases outside gene matches: 10. This CDR3 is 16 amino acids long. CDR1 is MDHEN and CDR2 is SYDVKM in the germline V gene. Here the CDR3 reads CASRASGGGFGDTQYF. CDR3 nucleotides: TGTGCCAGCAGAGCTAGCGGGGGGGGTTTCGGGGATACGCAGTATTTT.